Below, 5 T cell receptor beta chains from the same sample are listed, as sequenced in a study of blood T cells in healthy people across ages. For the second PCR, which ran for roughly 7 to 11 cycles, a sample-barcoded 5' primer and a J-beta primer mix were used. Via MiXCR, TCRdb re-called the 5' RACE reads, giving one row per CDR3 protein. The sample records just under 750,000 distinct CDR3 sequences, around a fifth being singletons. Specimen: blood. These receptors were taken from an older man in good health.

In its sample, this clonotype was seen a few times. CDR3 sequence reads: CASSRLQRGGDSPLHF. Here the CDR3 DNA reads TGTGCCAGCAGCCGCCTACAGAGGGGCGGTGATTCACCCCTCCACTTT. The chain recombines TRBV3-1 with TRBJ1-6, with D perhaps TRBD1 (5 bases). Per the germline V gene, CDR1 is LGHDT and CDR2 is YNNKEL (reference sequence). Trimming took off 4 bases at V and 8 bases at J, with 18 bases between the two ends. The CDR3 has 16 amino acids.

This clonotype has a count of ten or more. J is TRBJ2-6 and V is TRBV4-3, with D possibly TRBD2 on 6 matching bases. Trimming cost V 3 bases and J 0 bases, with 12 bases left between them. The germline gives CDR1 LGHNA, CDR2 YSLEER. The length of the CDR3 is 17 residues. In DNA, the CDR3 is TGCGCCAGCAGCCATTCGGGACTCTTCTCTGGGGCCAACGTCCTGACTTTC. It encodes CASSHSGLFSGANVLTF.

This clonotype has a handful of counts. The chain couples TRBV19 to TRBJ2-5; 8 positions match TRBD2. The V and J ends lost 3 bases and 7 bases, in that order; junction bases with no gene match: 7. This CDR3 region has 14 residues. Per the germline V gene, CDR1 is LNHDA and CDR2 is SQIVND (reference sequence). DNA for the CDR3: TGTGCCAGTAGTATCGCGGGACTAGATGGGACCCAGTACTTC. This translates into CASSIAGLDGTQYF.

This clonotype was seen more than once but under ten times. The V call is TRBV4-1, the J call TRBJ2-4, with TRBD1 matching over 10 bases. The CDR3 loop spans 15 amino acids. The V gene end was trimmed by 3 bases and the J gene end by 7 bases; junction bases not matched to a gene: 6. Germline V gives CDR1 MGHRA, CDR2 YSYEKL. In DNA, the CDR3 is TGCGCCAGCAGCCAGGATAGGACAGGGGGGAACATTCAGTACTTC. It encodes CASSQDRTGGNIQYF.

The CDR3 DNA follows: TGCGCCAGCAGCTCCGGAGGGGGGGCCTACAATGAGCAGTTCTTC. Translating it yields CASSSGGGAYNEQFF. The rearrangement uses TRBV5-1 and TRBJ2-1; possibly TRBD2 for D (7 bases). V lost 3 bases, J lost 2 bases, and 12 bases lay in between. The CDR3 length is 15 residues. CDR1 is SGHRS and CDR2 is YFSETQ in the germline V gene.